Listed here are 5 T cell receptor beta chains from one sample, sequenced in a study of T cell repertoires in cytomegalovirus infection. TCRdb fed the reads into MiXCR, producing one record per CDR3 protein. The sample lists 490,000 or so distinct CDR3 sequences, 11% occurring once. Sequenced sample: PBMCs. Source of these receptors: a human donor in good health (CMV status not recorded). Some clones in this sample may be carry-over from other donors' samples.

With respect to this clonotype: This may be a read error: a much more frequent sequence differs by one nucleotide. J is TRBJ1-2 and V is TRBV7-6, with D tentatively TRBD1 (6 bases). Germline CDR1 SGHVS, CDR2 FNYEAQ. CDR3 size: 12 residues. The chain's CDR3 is CASSPQGYGHTF. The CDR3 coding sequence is TGTGCCAGCAGCCCCCAGGGGTATGGCCACACCTTC.

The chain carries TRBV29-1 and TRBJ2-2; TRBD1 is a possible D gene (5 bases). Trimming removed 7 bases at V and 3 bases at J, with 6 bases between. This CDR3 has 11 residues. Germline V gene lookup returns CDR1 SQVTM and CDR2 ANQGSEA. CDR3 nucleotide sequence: TGCAGCGGCAGGGACACCGGGGAGCTGTTTTTT. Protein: CSGRDTGELFF.

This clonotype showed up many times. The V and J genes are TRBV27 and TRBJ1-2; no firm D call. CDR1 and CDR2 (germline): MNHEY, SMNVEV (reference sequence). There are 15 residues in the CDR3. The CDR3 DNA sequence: TGTGCTAGTCGAGACCCCTCGAGAGTTAACTATGGCTACACCTTC. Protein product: CASRDPSRVNYGYTF.

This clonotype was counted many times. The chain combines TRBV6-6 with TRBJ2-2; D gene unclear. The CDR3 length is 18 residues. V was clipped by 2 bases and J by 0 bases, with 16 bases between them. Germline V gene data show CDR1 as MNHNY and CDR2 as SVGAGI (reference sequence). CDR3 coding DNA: TGTGCCAGCAGTTACCGCCCTTTAGGGCAGACGAACACCGGGGAGCTGTTTTTT. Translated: CASSYRPLGQTNTGELFF.

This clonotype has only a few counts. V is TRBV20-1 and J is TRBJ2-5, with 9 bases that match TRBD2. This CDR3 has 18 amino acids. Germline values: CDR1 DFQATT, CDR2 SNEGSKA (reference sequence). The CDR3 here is CSYPKSAGGPWTEETQYF. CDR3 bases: TGCAGCTACCCGAAATCAGCGGGAGGCCCGTGGACCGAAGAGACCCAGTACTTC.